This note documents a single T cell receptor beta chain sequence. Its antigen is unidentified. The CDR3 runs 16 residues. The V gene end was trimmed by 5 bases and the J gene end by 3 bases; junction bases not matched to a gene: 8. These data belong to a study of identical twins' blood T cells. Study conclusions and caveats: Shared environment remains a possible cause of twin similarity.

TCRdb reprocessed the 5' RACE reads via MiXCR and lists one record per CDR3 protein. Of 350,000 to 400,000 distinct CDR3 sequences in the sample, about 28% are singletons; the top ten hold about 6%. This chain joins TRBV12-3 or TRBV12-4 and TRBJ2-2; 8 bases match TRBD1. Source material: PBMCs. This receptor was identified in a woman aged 18-49 years in good health. This CDR3 is CASSPTGARDTGELFF. As DNA, the CDR3 is TGTGCCAGCAGTCCGACAGGGGCTAGGGACACCGGGGAGCTGTTTTTT.